One sample yielded the 20 T cell receptor beta chains listed below, sequenced in a study of blood T cell repertoires in COVID-19. Generated by immunoSEQ multiplex PCR, the TCRdb table keeps only in-frame clones and is missing some. The sample lists about 300,000 clones, roughly 89% occurring once. The sequenced sample consisted of peripheral blood. Receptor source: a woman between 25 and 40 years old with COVID-19, enrolled during active disease.

The chain uses TRBV5-6 and TRBJ2-1; 9 bases line up with TRBD1. Germline lookup yields CDR1 SGHDT and CDR2 YYEEEE. This CDR3 spans 14 amino acids. Trimming took 4 bases from V and 9 from J; bases not matched to a gene: 8. The CDR3 nucleotides read TGTGCCAGCAGCCTTTGGGACAGGGCGAGTGAGCAGTTCTTC. Protein product: CASSLWDRASEQFF. The whole variable domain, filled in from reference TRBV5-6 and TRBJ2-1, reads DAGVTQSPTHLIKTRGQQVTLRCSPKSGHDTVSWYQQALGQGPQFIFQYYEEEERQRGNFPDRFSGHQFPNYSSELNVNALLLGDSALYLCASSLWDRASEQFFGPGTRLTVL.

This rearrangement joins TRBV30 to TRBJ2-7, with 7 bases that match TRBD1. Germline-derived CDR1 and CDR2 are GTSNPN and SVGIG (reference sequence). CDR3 length: 11 residues. CDR3 region: CAWSQTGTARV. The CDR3 DNA follows: TGTGCCTGGAGCCAGACCGGGACAGCCCGGGTC.

The genes are TRBV27 and TRBJ1-2; a weak D match, TRBD1 (6 bases). The germline V gene has CDR1 MNHEY and CDR2 SMNVEV (reference sequence). V lost 2 bases and J 5 bases, leaving 12 bases between the germline ends. CDR3 length: 14 residues. The CDR3 sequence: CASSLAGTKYGYTF. The DNA of the CDR3 is TGTGCCAGCAGTTTAGCCGGGACAAAGTATGGCTACACCTTC.

The chain has TRBV10-2 and TRBJ2-1; 8 bases are a match to TRBD2. After removal of 3 bases from V and 10 bases from J, the junction contained 14 bases not matched to a gene. The CDR3 is made up of 16 amino acids. Looked up from germline, CDR1 is WSHSY and CDR2 is SAAADI. CDR3 loop: CASSDPSGGNILEQFF. Here the CDR3 DNA reads TGCGCCAGCAGTGATCCTTCGGGGGGGAATATTCTGGAGCAGTTCTTC.

Comments on this clone: The junction departs from the called germline gene at one end, perhaps through a read error. The chain has TRBV3-1 (or the pseudogene TRBV3-2) and TRBJ1-2; D gene unclear. Germline V gives CDR1 LGHDT, CDR2 YNNKEL (reference sequence). The CDR3 runs 12 residues. Here the CDR3 reads CASTQGGGGYTF. The CDR3 DNA follows: TGTGCCAGCACCCAAGGAGGAGGCGGCTACACCTTC.

The chain is built from TRBV3-1 (or the pseudogene TRBV3-2) and TRBJ1-1; no firm D call. CDR3 length: 15 residues. Germline CDR1 is LGHDT and CDR2 is YNNKEL (reference sequence). V dropped 3 bases and J dropped 1 base, with 12 bases sitting between them. CDR3 sequence: CASSQFGRANTEAFF. CDR3 sequence (DNA): TGTGCCAGCAGCCAGTTTGGCCGTGCGAACACTGAAGCTTTCTTT.

J is TRBJ2-3 and V is TRBV7-9, with D maybe TRBD2 (7 bases). The CDR3 length is 14 residues. V lost 5 bases, J lost 4 bases, and 13 bases lay in between. Germline-derived CDR1 and CDR2 are SEHNR and FQNEAQ (reference sequence). CDR3 DNA: TGTGCCAGCAGCCTCGGGGGGCCCCCAGATACGCAGTATTTT. Protein sequence: CASSLGGPPDTQYF. The whole variable domain, remainder taken from reference TRBV7-9 and TRBJ2-3, is DTGVSQNPRHKITKRGQNVTFRCDPISEHNRLYWYRQTLGQGPEFLTYFQNEAQLEKSRLLSDRFSAERPKGSFSTLEIQRTEQGDSAMYLCASSLGGPPDTQYFGPGTRLTVL.

The V call is TRBV6-1, the J call TRBJ2-1; 11 bases are shared with TRBD2. The germline V gene has CDR1 MNHNS and CDR2 SASEGT. There are 16 residues in the CDR3. J was trimmed by 8 bases and V by 2 bases; bases with no gene match: 8. The CDR3 nucleotides are TGTGCCAGCAGTGAAAATAGCGGGGGGGGCTCCGATGAGCAGTTCTTC. Encoded protein: CASSENSGGGSDEQFF.

The V gene is TRBV6-1, the J gene TRBJ1-2; TRBD1 matches at 7 bases. V was pared by 6 bases and J by 6 bases, with 4 bases of the junction left unmatched. Germline V gives CDR1 MNHNS, CDR2 SASEGT. The CDR3 has 12 residues. CDR3 protein: CASRQGIDGYTF. CDR3 bases: TGTGCCAGCAGACAGGGGATCGATGGCTACACCTTC.

The V gene is TRBV5-1, the J gene TRBJ1-4; 7 bases agree with TRBD1. Germline loops: CDR1 SGHRS, CDR2 YFSETQ. Trimming at V came to 3 bases and at J to 4 bases, leaving 3 bases not matched to a gene. The CDR3 sequence is 14 residues long. The CDR3 nucleotides read TGCGCCAGCAGCTGGGACAGAGATAATGAAAAACTGTTTTTT. This translates into CASSWDRDNEKLFF. The full variable domain, rest sourced from reference TRBV5-1 and TRBJ1-4, is KAGVTQTPRYLIKTRGQQVTLSCSPISGHRSVSWYQQTPGQGLQFLFEYFSETQRNKGNFPGRFSGRQFSNSRSEMNVSTLELGDSALYLCASSWDRDNEKLFFGSGTQLSVL.

The chain uses TRBV19 and TRBJ2-3, with TRBD1 matching over 8 bases. Germline V gene sequence: CDR1 LNHDA, CDR2 SQIVND (reference sequence). J lost 0 bases, V lost 10 bases, and 6 bases had no gene match. The CDR3 is made up of 14 amino acids. The CDR3 sequence: CATTTGASTDTQYF. The DNA for the CDR3 is TGTGCCACCACGACAGGGGCTAGCACAGATACGCAGTATTTT.

This clone showed up just once. The chain's CDR3 is CASSRLSGPQETQYF. For the CDR3, the DNA is TGTGCCAGCAGCCGCCTTAGCGGACCTCAAGAGACCCAGTACTTC. This sequence joins TRBV4-2 and TRBJ2-5; D perhaps matches TRBD2 (6 bases). Trimming cost V 4 bases and J 2 bases, with 14 bases left between them. Germline assignment: CDR1 LGHNA and CDR2 YNFKEQ. The CDR3 runs to 15 residues.

The rearrangement links TRBV4-2 to TRBJ2-6; D not certain. Germline lookup yields CDR1 LGHNA and CDR2 YNFKEQ. The CDR3 covers 16 residues. V shed 0 bases and J shed 0 bases, with 6 bases lying between them. The CDR3 region has the DNA TGTGCCAGCAGCCAAGATAGCAGCTCTGGGGCCAACGTCCTGACTTTC. This gives the protein CASSQDSSSGANVLTF.

CDR3 in DNA: TGTGCCAGTGGGGACAGAACTAATCAGCCCCAGCATTTT. This codes for CASGDRTNQPQHF. The chain couples TRBV19 to TRBJ1-5; 7 bases match TRBD1. The CDR3 is 13 residues long. CDR1 is LNHDA, CDR2 SQIVND, per germline (reference sequence). V trimming: 8 bases; J trimming: 4 bases; junction bases outside the gene matches: 5.

J is TRBJ2-2 and V is TRBV11-2, with TRBD1 as a possible D gene (6 bases). The CDR3 length is 15 residues. Looked up from germline, CDR1 is SGHAT and CDR2 is FQNNGV. Trimming stripped 5 bases from V and 1 base from J, with 11 bases between. CDR3 sequence reads: CASSTRTVNTGELFF. Written as DNA, the CDR3 is TGTGCCAGCAGCACCCGGACAGTGAACACCGGGGAGCTGTTTTTT.

The gene calls are TRBV6-2 or TRBV6-3 and TRBJ2-7; no clear D. Trimming left V 5 bases short and J 4 bases short, with 9 bases between. Per the germline V gene, CDR1 is MNHEY and CDR2 is SVGEGT. The CDR3 has 12 amino acids. DNA of the CDR3: TGTGCCAGCAGTCTCCATACTTACGAGCAGTACTTC. It yields the protein CASSLHTYEQYF.

The rearrangement uses TRBV27 and TRBJ1-1; D ambiguous. V was shortened by 3 bases and J by 1 base, with 15 bases between the two germline ends. The CDR3 has 16 amino acids. Germline CDR1 and CDR2: MNHEY and SMNVEV (reference sequence). CDR3 sequence reads: CASSFGVLVANTEAFF. The CDR3 region has the DNA TGTGCCAGCAGTTTCGGGGTATTAGTAGCGAACACTGAAGCTTTCTTT.

In its sample, this clone was seen once. J is TRBJ2-1 and V is TRBV11-2; TRBD2 aligns across 11 bases. This CDR3 is 19 amino acids long. V was clipped by 4 bases and J by 8 bases; unmatched bases: 19. Looked up from germline, CDR1 is SGHAT and CDR2 is FQNNGV. The CDR3 spells CASSSSLAGGFGQMYEQFF. The CDR3 coding sequence is TGTGCCAGCAGCTCTAGTTTAGCGGGGGGGTTTGGACAGATGTATGAGCAGTTCTTC.

V is TRBV2 and J is TRBJ2-5, with TRBD1 matching over 7 bases. Trimming at V came to 6 bases and at J to 4 bases, leaving 8 bases not matched to a gene. The CDR3 sequence is 14 residues long. CDR1 and CDR2 (germline): SNHLY, FYNNEI. In DNA, the CDR3 is TGTGCCAGCAGCCTAGGGGCAGGGGGAGAGACCCAGTACTTC. Residues: CASSLGAGGETQYF.

This chain joins TRBV25-1 and TRBJ1-2; D is unresolved. Germline lookup yields CDR1 MGHDK and CDR2 SYGVNS. The CDR3 covers 12 residues. V was clipped by 3 bases and J by 5 bases, with 7 bases between them. The CDR3 here is CASSDGLYGYTF. The CDR3 DNA follows: TGTGCCAGCAGTGATGGGCTGTATGGCTACACCTTC.